The source of this TCR beta chain is a study of T cells after yellow fever vaccination (dated by TCRdb to the late 2010s). Some background on the complete study: The SMART-Seq v4 Ultra Low Input RNA kit was used to prepare libraries from fractions with low cell numbers. To follow T-cell clones before and after both primary and booster YFV17D yellow fever vaccination, bulk TCR alpha and beta repertoires underwent longitudinal sequencing. Two healthy male donors made up the cohort, one aged 18 to 30 years and the other aged 30 to 40 years. Bulk PBMC replicates and cell subsets were isolated from blood drawn at multiple timepoints before and after both primary and secondary immunization.

Sequencing instrument: Illumina NovaSeq 6000. TCR cDNA was made using 5'RACE template switching, a step that added a universal primer site and unique molecular identifiers. Priming of cDNA synthesis was performed from both the TCR alpha and TCR beta constant segments. Library amplification involved two PCR steps, and the second step added sample barcodes and sequencing adapters. Libraries were sequenced on Illumina HiSeq 2500 (2x100 bp) or NovaSeq (2x150 bp). Per the source publication's procedure: MIGEC handled demultiplexing of reads and collapsing into UMI consensus sequences, while MiXCR performed V(D)J alignment. Vaccine-responding clonotypes were defined with edgeR using replicate PBMC samples, requiring FDR below 0.01 and a log2 fold change above 5 up to day 15. Bulk clonotypes were assigned CD4 or CD8 identity according to which sequenced CD4 or CD8 repertoire held them at higher abundance. In TCRdb, the public reads were trimmed at Q25 with fastp and aligned with MiXCR, with productive beta chains retained. Rows matching on CDR3 protein sequence are summarized as one entry with the most common DNA and genes. TCRdb, not the authors, supplied the V and J calls. Within this sample are fewer than 100,000 distinct CDR3 sequences, with roughly 5.8% of them counted one time only. The ten largest clones capture roughly 39% of the sample.

Beyond this particular receptor, the publication reports: Most clones expanded after primary vaccination were re-detected after the booster (just under 97% of CD4 and 80% to 90% of CD8), suggesting broad memory maintenance. Computational filtering was needed because FACS-sorted repertoires could contain abundant contaminating clonotypes from the bulk population. The secondary T-cell response was found to be weaker but faster than the primary response, with a peak reached on day 5 rather than on day 15. A small share of clonotypes was detected in both CD4 and CD8 compartments, with the overlap likely arising from convergent recombination. Because the study included only two donors, the extent to which the findings can be generalized is limited.

According to the study, the label for this sample's treatment or condition signals: live attenuated yellow fever vaccine strain. A standard Ficoll-Paque protocol was used to isolate PBMCs from peripheral blood. Dynabeads CD4 and CD8 positive selection kits were used to isolate CD4 and CD8 T-cell fractions. RNA was extracted with TriZol from bulk PBMCs, CD4 and CD8 fractions, and dextramer-positive and dextramer-negative fractions. Reading the germline V gene gives CDR1 SGHTA and CDR2 FQGTGA. Taken from cysteine to phenylalanine, the CDR3 has 16 residues. Only the CDR3 DNA stays, 48 bases, in frame from base 1. V is trimmed back by 1 base and J by 3 bases, and the junction contains 4 bases that no gene match accounts for. About this clonotype itself: This receptor's antigen is unknown. No much larger clone exists at a distance of one base, and base qualities are not known.

This clonotype was obtained from a man aged 18 to 29 who received the YFV17D yellow fever vaccine. The chain employs TRBV7-3 and TRBJ2-3; the junction holds 10 bases that match TRBD2. Sample: CD8+ T cells sorted from PBMCs, taken 10 days after the yellow fever booster vaccination. CDR3 sequence: CASSLKAGGLTDTQYF. The nucleotide sequence is TGTGCCAGCAGCTTAAAAGCGGGGGGGCTAACAGATACGCAGTATTTT.